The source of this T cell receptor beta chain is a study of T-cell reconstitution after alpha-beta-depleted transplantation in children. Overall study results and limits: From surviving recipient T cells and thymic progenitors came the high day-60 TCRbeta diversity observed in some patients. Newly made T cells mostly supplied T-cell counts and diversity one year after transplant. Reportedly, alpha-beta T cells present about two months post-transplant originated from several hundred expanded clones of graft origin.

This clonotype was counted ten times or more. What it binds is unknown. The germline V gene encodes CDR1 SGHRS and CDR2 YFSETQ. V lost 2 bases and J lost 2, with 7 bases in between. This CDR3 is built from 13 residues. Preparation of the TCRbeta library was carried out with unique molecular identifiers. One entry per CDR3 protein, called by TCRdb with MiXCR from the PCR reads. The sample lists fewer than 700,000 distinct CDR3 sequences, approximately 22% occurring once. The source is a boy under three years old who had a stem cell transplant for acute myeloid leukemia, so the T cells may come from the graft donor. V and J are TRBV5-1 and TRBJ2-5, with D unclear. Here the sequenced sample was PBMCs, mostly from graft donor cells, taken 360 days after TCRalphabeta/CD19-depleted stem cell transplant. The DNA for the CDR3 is TGCGCCAGCAGCTTTGAGGTTCAAGAGACCCAGTACTTC. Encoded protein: CASSFEVQETQYF.